This entry is about one T cell receptor beta chain. It lacks a known antigen. No much larger clone is present one base from it, and per-base qualities are unavailable. The immunoSEQ assay amplified TCRB CDR3 regions from roughly 2 micrograms of genomic DNA, or from all available DNA when less than that amount was available. For multiplex PCR, 60 forward primers for TCR V beta segments and 13 reverse primers for J beta segments were used. Synthetic control templates were spiked into each sample at limiting dilution to estimate reads per starting template. Sequencing produced 87 bp reads on the Illumina HiSeq System. Turning to the authors' computational methods: PCR and sequencing errors were removed by merging closely related sequences with a nearest neighbor algorithm. TCR overlap was measured as the percentage of unique tumor TCR beta sequences that were also present in the peripheral blood of the same patient. TCRdb limited this immuneACCESS table to in-frame rearrangements with V and J called. A share of clones is missing; checked studies link under half to unresolved V genes, and the rest is unexplained. That table furnishes V, J and clone size, whereas the DNA furnished D and trimming. The sample table holds roughly 60,000 clones, of which roughly 84% were seen once. The ten largest clones take up roughly 8.5% of the sample.

This record comes from a study of glioma-infiltrating T cells after dendritic cell vaccination (dated by TCRdb to the mid-2010s). Notes on the research overall: The cohort comprised 15 or so glioblastoma patients from Phase I and II dendritic cell vaccination trials, 9 newly diagnosed and 6 with recurrent disease. Survival after dendritic cell vaccination was correlated with TCR sequencing metrics, such as TIL content and the overlap between tumor and blood repertoires. Autologous tumor lysate-pulsed dendritic cell vaccination was administered to the patients between about 2003 and 2012. To make the vaccine, monocyte-derived dendritic cells were cultured for 6 to 7 days with IL-4 and GM-CSF and then pulsed overnight with autologous tumor lysate. In glioblastoma patients vaccinated with dendritic cells, deep sequencing of TCR beta CDR3 regions served to measure the amount of tumor-infiltrating lymphocytes and to compare repertoires between tumor and blood. Three intradermal dendritic cell vaccine injections were administered to patients at biweekly intervals in the arm below the axilla.

The time point label corresponds to: after dendritic cell vaccination, including at tumor progression/relapse. To be selected, patients needed enough residual fresh-frozen tumor tissue and more than two years of available survival data. Molecular status otherwise varied across the glioblastoma patients, but none of them carried an isocitrate dehydrogenase mutation. PBMC were collected before vaccination, two weeks after the third vaccination, and at tumor progression if progression occurred. The Qiagen DNeasy Blood extraction Kit was used for extraction of genomic DNA. From a lookup of the germline V gene, CDR1 and CDR2 are SGDLS and YYNGEE. V is pruned by 1 base and J by 5 bases, leaving 5 bases of the junction without a gene match. The cysteine opens and the phenylalanine closes a CDR3 of 14 amino acids. The sequence is cut down to CDR3 DNA, 42 bases in frame from base 1. Results and caveats for the whole study, not just this receptor: After dendritic cell vaccination, a higher estimated pretreatment TIL content predicted longer time to progression and overall survival. The TCR overlap response model with three groups was called speculative and said to need prospective validation. The cohort was small and heterogeneous, few patients had complete blood and tumor sets, and even fewer had initial-recurrent tumor pairs. No direct relationship between TCR clonality and survival was found, suggesting that a diverse polyclonal response may matter.

The source is a human donor with glioblastoma. Sequencing used blood, obtained after dendritic cell vaccination. The chain is assembled from TRBV9 and TRBJ2-5, and 7 junction bases match TRBD1. The nucleotide sequence is TGTGCCAGCAGCGTATACAGGGGTGAGGAGACCCAGTACTTC. This sequence encodes CASSVYRGEETQYF.